The T cell receptor beta chain described here comes from a study of blood T cells in healthy people across ages. Using a J-beta primer mix together with a sample-barcoded 5' primer, a second PCR was run for about 7 to 12 cycles. TCRdb passed the 5' RACE reads through MiXCR, listing each CDR3 protein once. Here the sample spans about 800,000 distinct CDR3 sequences, about half being singletons. Those donating, healthy Caucasian individuals from Russia, were aged roughly 6 to 100. Only a few counts were recorded for this clonotype. Germline CDR1 reads DFQATT; CDR2 reads SNEGSKA (reference sequence). V dropped 0 bases and J dropped 8; count of bases not matched to a gene: 8. This CDR3 has 14 residues.

The chain combines TRBV20-1 with TRBJ1-2; 8 nucleotides line up with TRBD1. Sequenced sample: blood. The receptor's source is a man aged 80 or over in good health. The CDR3 region has the DNA TGCAGTGCTAGAGAAGGGCAGGGGGCCTTAGGCTACACCTTC. This encodes CSAREGQGALGYTF.